One and the same sample provided the 15 T cell receptor beta chains below, sequenced in a study of blood T cell repertoires in COVID-19. Data came from immunoSEQ multiplex PCR; TCRdb stores just in-frame clones and leaves some out. The data show about 190,000 clones, with approximately 84% seen just once and 2.5% to 3.5% held by the top ten. Sequencing was performed on PBMCs or T cells enriched from blood (not recorded which). The receptors derive from a woman younger than 45 who had recovered from COVID-19.

V is TRBV10-3 and J is TRBJ2-5; 8 nucleotides line up with TRBD1. This CDR3 is 14 amino acids long. V shed 2 bases, J shed 4 bases, and the junction held 3 bases outside the gene matches. Germline-derived CDR1 and CDR2 are ENHRY and SYGVKD. CDR3 nucleotides: TGTGCCATCAGTGAGCCAGGGGGCTCAGAGACCCAGTACTTC. Translation gives CAISEPGGSETQYF.

This clone appeared a few times. The V call is TRBV7-3, the J call TRBJ2-7; TRBD2 agrees at 8 bases. The germline gives CDR1 SGHTA, CDR2 FQGTGA. CDR3 length equals 15 residues. V shed 4 bases and J 2 bases; nucleotides not matched to a gene: 7. As DNA, the CDR3 is TGTGCCAGCAGCTCCCAAGCGGGAGCCCCCTACGAGCAGTACTTC. Its translation is CASSSQAGAPYEQYF.

The chain carries TRBV28 and TRBJ2-1, with 7 nucleotides matching TRBD2. V lost 4 bases and J lost 2; bases outside the gene matches: 2. The V gene's germline CDR1 is MDHEN and CDR2 SYDVKM. The CDR3 is 14 amino acids. CDR3 protein: CASSSSGAYNEQFF. As DNA, the CDR3 is TGTGCCAGCAGTTCGAGCGGGGCCTACAATGAGCAGTTCTTC.

The rearrangement links TRBV11-2 to TRBJ2-5; 8 nucleotides align to TRBD2. After removal of 2 bases from V and 4 bases from J, the junction contained 18 bases not matched to a gene. The germline gives CDR1 SGHAT, CDR2 FQNNGV. This CDR3 has 19 residues. This CDR3 reads CASSLILGAGAGLRETQYF. The CDR3, as DNA: TGTGCCAGCAGCTTAATCCTTGGAGCGGGGGCCGGATTGAGAGAGACCCAGTACTTC.

The chain recombines TRBV11-2 with TRBJ2-5; D ambiguous. Germline CDR1 is SGHAT and CDR2 is FQNNGV. The CDR3 sequence is 15 residues long. The V end lost 1 base, the J end lost 2 bases, and 11 bases lay between the germline ends. CDR3 nucleotide sequence: TGTGCCAGCAGCTTAGGTTCCCTCGGGCAAGAGACCCAGTACTTC. This encodes CASSLGSLGQETQYF.

This sequence joins TRBV18 and TRBJ1-1; 10 nucleotides agree with TRBD1. CDR1 is KGHSH and CDR2 is LQKENI in the germline V gene. Losses at the gene ends were 4 bases for V and 0 bases for J; bases not matched to a gene: 5. The length of the CDR3 is 16 residues. Written as DNA, the CDR3 is TGTGCCAGCTCACGCTCGGGACAGGGGATGAACACTGAAGCTTTCTTT. Residues: CASSRSGQGMNTEAFF.

This clone was seen a handful of times. The rearrangement uses TRBV19 and TRBJ2-7; 8 bases map to TRBD2. V lost 2 bases to trimming and J lost 0 bases; unmatched junction nucleotides: 12. This CDR3 is built from 18 residues. Germline V gene lookup returns CDR1 LNHDA and CDR2 SQIVND (reference sequence). CDR3 sequence: CASSIQGLGTRGSYEQYF. The CDR3 DNA reads as TGTGCCAGTAGTATACAGGGCCTGGGGACTAGAGGCTCCTACGAGCAGTACTTC.

The sample holds a few counts of this clone. J is TRBJ1-5 and V is TRBV5-1, with D tentatively TRBD1 (5 bases). The ends were cut back, 2 bases at V and 7 bases at J, with 16 bases in the middle. Germline V lookup: CDR1 SGHRS, CDR2 YFSETQ. This CDR3 region has 15 residues. The CDR3 nucleotides are TGCGCCAGCAGCTTAGGGGTCGGGTTTCGGCAGCCCCAGCATTTT. Translating it yields CASSLGVGFRQPQHF.

J is TRBJ2-7 and V is TRBV6-5; 7 nucleotides agree with TRBD1. In germline, CDR1 is MNHEY, CDR2 SVGAGI. V dropped 6 bases and J dropped 2; count of bases not matched to a gene: 4. The CDR3 loop spans 13 amino acids. The CDR3 protein is CASSKTGTYEQYF. The CDR3 coding sequence is TGTGCCAGCAGCAAGACAGGGACCTACGAGCAGTACTTC.

The genes are TRBV12-3 or TRBV12-4 and TRBJ1-2; D uncertain. Trimming stripped 8 bases from V and 4 bases from J, with 11 bases between. This CDR3 has 12 residues. CDR3 in DNA: TGTGCCAGCGGCCAAGTATTCTATGGCTACACCTTC. Translating gives CASGQVFYGYTF.

This clone was detected once. V usage is TRBV30 and J usage is TRBJ1-2; 7 nucleotides line up with TRBD1. With 3 bases clipped from V and 3 bases from J, the junction kept 7 bases outside the gene matches. Per germline, CDR1 GTSNPN and CDR2 SVGIG (reference sequence). The CDR3 extends over 14 amino acids. Here the CDR3 reads CAWRGDRAHYGYTF. The CDR3 DNA sequence: TGTGCCTGGAGGGGAGACAGGGCCCACTATGGCTACACCTTC.

This chain joins TRBV5-8 and TRBJ2-2; 11 bases map to TRBD1. Germline V CDR1 and CDR2: SGHTS, YDEGEE. This CDR3 contains 16 residues. J lost 4 bases, V lost 3 bases, and 5 bases had no gene match. The DNA for the CDR3 is TGTGCCAGCAGCTGGACAGGGGGCGCGTTCACCGGGGAGCTGTTTTTT. As protein: CASSWTGGAFTGELFF.

The V call is TRBV6-1, the J call TRBJ2-2, with TRBD2 as a possible D gene (5 bases). CDR3 length: 16 residues. V was pared by 0 bases and J by 2 bases, with 10 bases between. The germline CDR1 and CDR2 sequences are MNHNS and SASEGT. CDR3 nucleotides: TGTGCCAGCAGTGAAGCGCGGGCGACCAACACCGGGGAGCTGTTTTTT. This translates into CASSEARATNTGELFF.

The genes are TRBV7-3 and TRBJ1-1; the match to TRBD1 covers 8 bases. This CDR3 has 14 amino acids. V lost 5 bases, J lost 5 bases, and 7 bases stayed unmatched. Germline loops: CDR1 SGHTA, CDR2 FQGTGA. CDR3: CASSPGQGKTEAFF. The CDR3 DNA reads as TGTGCCAGCAGCCCCGGACAGGGTAAGACTGAAGCTTTCTTT.

The chain links TRBV28 to TRBJ2-7, with a weak D call TRBD2 (5 bases). The ends were cut back, 6 bases at V and 9 bases at J, with 15 bases in the middle. CDR1 MDHEN and CDR2 SYDVKM come from the germline V gene. The CDR3 spans 12 residues. CDR3: CASSGDLGSQYF. The CDR3 DNA is TGTGCCAGCAGCGGGGATTTGGGGTCGCAGTACTTC.